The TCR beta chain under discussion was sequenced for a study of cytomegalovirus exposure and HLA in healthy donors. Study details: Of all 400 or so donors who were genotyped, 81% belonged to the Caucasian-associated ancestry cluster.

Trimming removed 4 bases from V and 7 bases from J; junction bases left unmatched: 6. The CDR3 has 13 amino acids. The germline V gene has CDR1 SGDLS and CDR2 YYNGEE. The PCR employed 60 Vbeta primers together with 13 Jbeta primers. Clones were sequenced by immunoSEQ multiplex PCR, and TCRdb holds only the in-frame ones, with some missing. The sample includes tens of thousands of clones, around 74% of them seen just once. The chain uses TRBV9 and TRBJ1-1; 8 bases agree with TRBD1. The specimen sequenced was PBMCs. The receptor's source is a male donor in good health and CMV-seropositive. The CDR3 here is CASSQQGDNEAFF. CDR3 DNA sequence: TGTGCCAGCAGCCAACAGGGGGACAATGAAGCTTTCTTT.